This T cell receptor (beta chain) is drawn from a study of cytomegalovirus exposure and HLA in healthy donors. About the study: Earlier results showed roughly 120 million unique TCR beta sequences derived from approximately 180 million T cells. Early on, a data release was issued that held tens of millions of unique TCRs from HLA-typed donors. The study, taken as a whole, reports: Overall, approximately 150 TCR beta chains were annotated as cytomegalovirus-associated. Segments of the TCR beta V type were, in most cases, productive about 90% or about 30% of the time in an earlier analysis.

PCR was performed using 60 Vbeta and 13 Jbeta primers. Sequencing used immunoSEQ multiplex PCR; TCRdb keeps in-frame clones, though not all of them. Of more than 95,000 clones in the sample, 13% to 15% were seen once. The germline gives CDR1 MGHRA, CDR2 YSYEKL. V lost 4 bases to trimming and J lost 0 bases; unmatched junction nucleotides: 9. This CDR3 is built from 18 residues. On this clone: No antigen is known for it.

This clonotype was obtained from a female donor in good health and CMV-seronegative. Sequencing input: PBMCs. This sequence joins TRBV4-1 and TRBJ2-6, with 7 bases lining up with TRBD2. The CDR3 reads CASSPRGRSSSGANVLTF. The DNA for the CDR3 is TGCGCCAGCAGCCCGCGGGGGAGAAGCAGCTCTGGGGCCAACGTCCTGACTTTC.